Sequencing of this T cell receptor (beta chain) was carried out in a study of blood T cell repertoires in COVID-19 (dated by TCRdb to 2018 to 2021). For context, the study as a whole: Samples covering the acute and convalescent phases of COVID-19 were provided by collaborators in the United States, Italy and Spain. The material from the prospective study consisted of cDNA or gDNA derived from T cells, B-cell-depleted T cells, or PBMCs. Subjects who had been exposed to COVID-19, were actively infected with it, or had recovered from it provided the deeply sampled blood TCRbeta repertoires that made up the dataset. The repertoires were released in a freely available public database intended as a resource for research on the immune response to SARS-CoV-2. Samples came from the ongoing ImmuneRACE study (first 160 participants) plus 1,254 subjects from 6 global collaborators. Nearly every sample came with metadata listing a de-identified subject ID, COVID-19 status, age in years and sex. Where available, HLA class I and class II types were obtained from metadata supplied by the sample provider rather than from assay-based typing. Beyond this particular receptor, the publication reports: How much clinical and demographic metadata was included differed by source and by participant, and the metadata was provided uncurated.

A word on this clone: Its antigen has not been determined. Base qualities are not at hand, and no much larger clone is one base apart.

TCRbeta CDR3 regions were amplified from genomic DNA by means of the immunoSEQ Assay, a bias-controlled multiplex PCR. The original methods were these. The number of nucleated cells in each sample was estimated by amplification of reference gene primers within the assay. To quantify the absolute abundance of each unique TCRbeta CDR3 rearrangement, sequence reads were collapsed and filtered. For each sample, productive Simpson clonality was calculated as the square root of Simpson's diversity index over productive rearrangements. The table was pulled from immuneACCESS by TCRdb, which kept in-frame rearrangements only. Such tables lose some clones; where checked, under half of the loss comes from unresolved V genes, and the rest has no known cause. D and trimming come from the DNA, and the V and J calls and clone size come from that table. This sample comprises 240,000 or so clones, 75% to 90% of them detected only once. Approximately 3.5% of the sample lies in the top ten.

Participants in the prospective study were aged roughly 18 to 100 years, lived in some 24 United States geographic areas, and enrolled through a virtual design. In the prospective study, participants were assigned to cohorts based on the clinical history participants reported in a screening survey and a study questionnaire. Mobile phlebotomists in the prospective study collected whole blood, serum and a nasopharyngeal or oropharyngeal swab from every participant. Additional blood draws and questionnaires over an approximately 2-month period could optionally be provided by prospective study participants. Before DNA extraction, blood samples from the prospective study were shipped at room temperature or frozen. CDR1 and CDR2, per the germline V gene (reference sequence), are SEHNR and FQNEAQ. V is reduced by 0 bases and J by 4 bases, leaving a spacing of 7 bases between them. The CDR3, from cysteine to phenylalanine, totals 14 residues. Only the CDR3 part of the read is kept: 42 bases, read in frame from the first base.

The sequenced material came from PBMCs or T cells enriched from blood (not recorded which). This TCR was recovered from a woman aged 40 to 50 with acute COVID-19. The rearranged chain carries TRBV7-9 and TRBJ2-1; no D gene is confidently identified. The nucleotide sequence reads TGTGCCAGCAGCTTAGCCGCCGGTTACAATGAGCAGTTCTTC. Its translation is CASSLAAGYNEQFF.